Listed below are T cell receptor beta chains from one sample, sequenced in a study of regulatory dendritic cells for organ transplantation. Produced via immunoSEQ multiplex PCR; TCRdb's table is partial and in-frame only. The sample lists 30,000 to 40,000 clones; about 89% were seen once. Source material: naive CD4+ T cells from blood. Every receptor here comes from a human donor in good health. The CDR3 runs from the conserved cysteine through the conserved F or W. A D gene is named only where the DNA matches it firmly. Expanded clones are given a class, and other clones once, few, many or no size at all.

CDR3aa: CASSPGGTNTGELFF
CDR3nt: TGTGCCAGCTCACCGGGGGGCACGAACACCGGGGAGCTGTTTTTT
abundance: .
v_gene: TRBV18
j_gene: TRBJ2-2
d_gene: .

CDR3aa: CASSVYRNIQETQYF
CDR3nt: TGTGCCAGCAGCGTTTACAGGAACATCCAAGAGACCCAGTACTTC
abundance: .
v_gene: TRBV5-4
j_gene: TRBJ2-5
d_gene: .

CDR3aa: CSARDRGKQYF
CDR3nt: TGCAGTGCTAGAGATCGGGGGAAGCAGTACTTC
abundance: .
v_gene: TRBV20-1
j_gene: TRBJ2-5
d_gene: .

CDR3aa: CASSWTGTAFF
CDR3nt: TGTGCCAGCAGCTGGACAGGGACAGCTTTCTTT
abundance: .
v_gene: TRBV7-2
j_gene: TRBJ1-1
d_gene: TRBD1

CDR3aa: CASSSTREFYGYTF
CDR3nt: TGTGCCAGCAGTTCCACAAGAGAGTTCTATGGCTACACCTTC
abundance: .
v_gene: TRBV28
j_gene: TRBJ1-2
d_gene: .

CDR3aa: CASTAGGPSSYNEQFF
CDR3nt: TGTGCCAGCACCGCGGGGGGCCCGAGCTCCTACAATGAGCAGTTCTTC
abundance: .
v_gene: TRBV9
j_gene: TRBJ2-1
d_gene: TRBD2

CDR3aa: CASSLSRDRSSGANVLTF
CDR3nt: TGCGCCAGCAGCTTGAGTCGCGACAGGAGCTCTGGGGCCAACGTCCTGACTTTC
abundance: .
v_gene: TRBV5-1
j_gene: TRBJ2-6
d_gene: .

CDR3aa: CASSLGTILTGELFF
CDR3nt: TGTGCCAGCAGTTTAGGGACTATCCTCACCGGGGAGCTGTTTTTT
abundance: .
v_gene: TRBV28
j_gene: TRBJ2-2
d_gene: TRBD2

CDR3aa: CASSLGAPGYYGYTF
CDR3nt: TGTGCCAGCAGCTTAGGGGCCCCGGGGTACTATGGCTACACCTTC
abundance: .
v_gene: TRBV7-2
j_gene: TRBJ1-2
d_gene: .

CDR3aa: CASSLSTTGTGYGQFF
CDR3nt: TGTGCCAGCAGTTTATCCACAACCGGGACAGGTTATGGGCAGTTCTTC
abundance: .
v_gene: TRBV28
j_gene: TRBJ2-1
d_gene: TRBD1

CDR3aa: CASSRTRDSYEQYF
CDR3nt: TGCGCCAGCAGCCGTACCCGGGACAGCTACGAGCAGTACTTC
abundance: .
v_gene: TRBV10-1
j_gene: TRBJ2-7
d_gene: TRBD1

CDR3aa: CASSVISTDTQYF
CDR3nt: TGTGCCAGCAGCGTAATAAGCACAGATACGCAGTATTTT
abundance: .
v_gene: TRBV9
j_gene: TRBJ2-3
d_gene: .

CDR3aa: CASSLDWRPGIGETQYF
CDR3nt: TGTGCCAGCAGCTTAGATTGGCGGCCGGGGATAGGAGAGACCCAGTACTTC
abundance: .
v_gene: TRBV11-2
j_gene: TRBJ2-5
d_gene: .

CDR3aa: CASSFSEGSYNEQFF
CDR3nt: TGTGCCAGCAGCTTTTCGGAGGGCTCCTACAATGAGCAGTTCTTC
abundance: .
v_gene: TRBV7-2
j_gene: TRBJ2-1
d_gene: .

CDR3aa: CASSLLDRDYNEQFF
CDR3nt: TGTGCCAGCAGCTTACTGGACAGGGACTACAATGAGCAGTTCTTC
abundance: .
v_gene: TRBV11-1
j_gene: TRBJ2-1
d_gene: TRBD1

CDR3aa: CASVSPGTSGNTIYF
CDR3nt: TGTGCCAGCGTTTCCCCCGGAACCTCTGGAAACACCATATATTTT
abundance: .
v_gene: TRBV28
j_gene: TRBJ1-3
d_gene: .

CDR3aa: CASSRISGTSGSIHEQFF
CDR3nt: TGCGCCAGCAGTCGGATATCCGGGACTAGCGGGAGTATCCATGAGCAGTTCTTC
abundance: once
v_gene: TRBV5-1
j_gene: TRBJ2-1
d_gene: TRBD2

CDR3aa: CASSPTTGSFREKLFF
CDR3nt: TGTGCCAGCAGCCCAACCACCGGGTCCTTTAGGGAAAAACTGTTTTTT
abundance: .
v_gene: TRBV5-8
j_gene: TRBJ1-4
d_gene: .

CDR3aa: CASSVGPASTDTQYF
CDR3nt: TGTGCCAGCAGCGTAGGTCCGGCTAGCACAGATACGCAGTATTTT
abundance: .
v_gene: TRBV9
j_gene: TRBJ2-3
d_gene: .

CDR3aa: CASDTGTGTEQYF
CDR3nt: TGTGCCAGCGACACCGGGACAGGGACCGAGCAGTACTTC
abundance: .
v_gene: TRBV7-8
j_gene: TRBJ2-7
d_gene: TRBD1

CDR3aa: CASSFKHGQAPGELFF
CDR3nt: TGTGCCAGCAGCTTCAAGCACGGACAGGCACCCGGGGAGCTGTTTTTT
abundance: few
v_gene: TRBV7-9
j_gene: TRBJ2-2
d_gene: TRBD1

CDR3aa: CATSRRGSGTDTQYF
CDR3nt: TGTGCCACTTCCCGACGCGGGTCGGGGACAGATACGCAGTATTTT
abundance: .
v_gene: TRBV19
j_gene: TRBJ2-3
d_gene: .

CDR3aa: CASSYSSGVNNEQFF
CDR3nt: TGTGCCAGCAGTTACTCGTCGGGGGTTAACAATGAGCAGTTCTTC
abundance: .
v_gene: TRBV6-5
j_gene: TRBJ2-1
d_gene: .

CDR3aa: CASTPLGRGTEAFF
CDR3nt: TGTGCCAGCACCCCTCTCGGCAGGGGCACTGAAGCTTTCTTT
abundance: .
v_gene: TRBV6-5
j_gene: TRBJ1-1
d_gene: .

CDR3aa: CASSPGLTPLHF
CDR3nt: TGTGCCAGTAGCCCGGGTCTTACACCCCTCCACTTT
abundance: once
v_gene: TRBV19
j_gene: TRBJ1-6
d_gene: .

CDR3aa: CASSLSLPPKQFF
CDR3nt: TGTGCCAGCAGTTTGTCCCTACCCCCAAAGCAGTTCTTC
abundance: .
v_gene: TRBV28
j_gene: TRBJ2-1
d_gene: .

CDR3aa: CASSQAARRGSGYTF
CDR3nt: TGTGCCAGCAGCCAAGCGGCTAGAAGGGGCTCTGGCTACACCTTC
abundance: once
v_gene: TRBV4-2
j_gene: TRBJ1-2
d_gene: .

CDR3aa: CASSRAGQGQFF
CDR3nt: TGTGCCAGCAGCCGGGCGGGACAGGGTCAATTCTTC
abundance: .
v_gene: TRBV7-9
j_gene: TRBJ2-7
d_gene: TRBD1

CDR3aa: CASSLASGGDGNTIYF
CDR3nt: TGTGCCAGCAGCCTCGCAAGTGGAGGGGACGGAAACACCATATATTTT
abundance: .
v_gene: TRBV7-9
j_gene: TRBJ1-3
d_gene: .

CDR3aa: CAWSVGLPPQPQHF
CDR3nt: TGTGCCTGGAGTGTAGGGTTGCCTCCTCAGCCCCAGCATTTT
abundance: .
v_gene: TRBV30
j_gene: TRBJ1-5
d_gene: .

CDR3aa: CASSIDSPSGSVYEQYF
CDR3nt: TGTGCCAGTAGTATAGATTCCCCTAGCGGGAGCGTCTACGAGCAGTACTTC
abundance: few
v_gene: TRBV19
j_gene: TRBJ2-7
d_gene: TRBD2

CDR3aa: CASRPYRTSGYNEQFF
CDR3nt: TGTGCCAGCAGACCATACCGGACTAGCGGATACAATGAGCAGTTCTTC
abundance: .
v_gene: TRBV6-6
j_gene: TRBJ2-1
d_gene: TRBD2

CDR3aa: CASSERRERNEQYF
CDR3nt: TGCGCCAGCAGTGAACGGCGGGAGAGGAACGAGCAGTACTTC
abundance: .
v_gene: TRBV10-1
j_gene: TRBJ2-7
d_gene: TRBD2

CDR3aa: CASSAGTGAWENIQYF
CDR3nt: TGTGCCAGCAGCGCCGGGACAGGCGCTTGGGAAAACATTCAGTACTTC
abundance: .
v_gene: TRBV7-2
j_gene: TRBJ2-4
d_gene: TRBD1

CDR3aa: CASSSLKGADTQYF
CDR3nt: TGTGCCAGCAGCTCCTTAAAGGGAGCGGATACGCAGTATTTT
abundance: once
v_gene: TRBV5-4
j_gene: TRBJ2-3
d_gene: .

CDR3aa: CASTLGASGTSYNEQFF
CDR3nt: TGTGCCAGCACCCTGGGGGCTAGCGGGACCTCCTACAATGAGCAGTTCTTC
abundance: once
v_gene: TRBV9
j_gene: TRBJ2-1
d_gene: TRBD2

CDR3aa: CASTRRGTGELFF
CDR3nt: TGTGCCAGCACGAGGCGGGGCACCGGGGAGCTGTTTTTT
abundance: .
v_gene: TRBV2
j_gene: TRBJ2-2
d_gene: .

CDR3aa: CATYRGTEAFF
CDR3nt: TGTGCCACCTACAGGGGGACTGAAGCTTTCTTT
abundance: once
v_gene: TRBV6-5
j_gene: TRBJ1-1
d_gene: TRBD1

CDR3aa: CASSVLLAGVNEQYF
CDR3nt: TGTGCCAGCAGCGTACTACTAGCGGGGGTTAACGAGCAGTACTTC
abundance: .
v_gene: TRBV7-2
j_gene: TRBJ2-7
d_gene: TRBD2

CDR3aa: CASKRELAGVTGELFF
CDR3nt: TGCGCCAGCAAGAGGGAACTAGCGGGAGTTACCGGGGAGCTGTTTTTT
abundance: few
v_gene: TRBV4-3
j_gene: TRBJ2-2
d_gene: TRBD2

CDR3aa: CAIAGTSDYEQYF
CDR3nt: TGTGCCATAGCCGGGACTAGCGATTACGAGCAGTACTTC
abundance: .
v_gene: TRBV10-3
j_gene: TRBJ2-7
d_gene: TRBD2

CDR3aa: CASRGGLPYEQYF
CDR3nt: TGTGCAAGCCGGGGGGGGCTTCCCTACGAGCAGTACTTC
abundance: .
v_gene: TRBV12-2
j_gene: TRBJ2-7
d_gene: .

CDR3aa: CASRGQGSGYTF
CDR3nt: TGTGCCAGCAGGGGACAGGGGAGCGGCTACACCTTC
abundance: few
v_gene: TRBV4-2
j_gene: TRBJ1-2
d_gene: TRBD1

CDR3aa: CASSQDGSRGGRFF
CDR3nt: TGCGCCAGCAGCCAGGACGGGTCGCGGGGGGGCAGGTTCTTC
abundance: .
v_gene: TRBV4-3
j_gene: TRBJ2-1
d_gene: TRBD2

CDR3aa: CASSLEGQTYNEQFF
CDR3nt: TGCGCCAGCAGCTTGGAAGGCCAAACCTACAATGAGCAGTTCTTC
abundance: .
v_gene: TRBV5-1
j_gene: TRBJ2-1
d_gene: .

CDR3aa: CASSPDRVPSTDTQYF
CDR3nt: TGTGCCAGCTCCCCGGACAGGGTCCCTAGCACAGATACGCAGTATTTT
abundance: .
v_gene: TRBV18
j_gene: TRBJ2-3
d_gene: TRBD1

CDR3aa: CASSIDRLNTEAFF
CDR3nt: TGTGCCAGTAGTATAGACAGATTAAACACTGAAGCTTTCTTT
abundance: .
v_gene: TRBV19
j_gene: TRBJ1-1
d_gene: .

CDR3aa: CASSTRGTEYEKLFF
CDR3nt: TGTGCCAGCTCAACCAGAGGGACAGAATATGAAAAACTGTTTTTT
abundance: .
v_gene: TRBV18
j_gene: TRBJ1-4
d_gene: TRBD1

CDR3aa: CASSLSSLAGGEQYF
CDR3nt: TGTGCCAGCAGCCTCAGCAGCCTAGCGGGAGGGGAGCAGTACTTC
abundance: .
v_gene: TRBV14
j_gene: TRBJ2-7
d_gene: TRBD2

CDR3aa: CAWTTGRNTEAFF
CDR3nt: TGTGCCTGGACCACAGGGAGGAACACTGAAGCTTTCTTT
abundance: .
v_gene: TRBV30
j_gene: TRBJ1-1
d_gene: .

CDR3aa: CASSQILQDRRYSGNTIYF
CDR3nt: TGTGCCAGCAGTCAAATACTACAAGACAGGAGATACTCTGGAAACACCATATATTTT
abundance: .
v_gene: TRBV28
j_gene: TRBJ1-3
d_gene: .

CDR3aa: CASRGNNEQFF
CDR3nt: TGTGCCAGCAGAGGAAACAATGAGCAGTTCTTC
abundance: .
v_gene: TRBV9
j_gene: TRBJ2-1
d_gene: .

CDR3aa: CASSIYRDRLQPQHF
CDR3nt: TGTGCCAGTAGTATATACCGGGACAGATTACAGCCCCAGCATTTT
abundance: .
v_gene: TRBV19
j_gene: TRBJ1-5
d_gene: TRBD1

CDR3aa: CASSESGRSNEQFF
CDR3nt: TGCGCCAGCAGTGAGTCGGGCCGATCCAATGAGCAGTTCTTC
abundance: .
v_gene: TRBV10-1
j_gene: TRBJ2-1
d_gene: .

CDR3aa: CASSKEDGRNQPQHF
CDR3nt: TGTGCCAGCAGTAAAGAAGACGGACGCAATCAGCCCCAGCATTTT
abundance: .
v_gene: TRBV6-5
j_gene: TRBJ1-5
d_gene: .

CDR3aa: CAWIPGSDYGYTF
CDR3nt: TGTGCCTGGATTCCTGGGTCTGACTATGGCTACACCTTC
abundance: few
v_gene: TRBV30
j_gene: TRBJ1-2
d_gene: .

CDR3aa: CASSPIASYEQYF
CDR3nt: TGTGCCAGCTCACCAATAGCTAGCTACGAGCAGTACTTC
abundance: .
v_gene: TRBV18
j_gene: TRBJ2-7
d_gene: .

CDR3aa: CASSSGLAFAGELFF
CDR3nt: TGTGCCAGCAGCTCGGGACTAGCGTTCGCCGGGGAGCTGTTTTTT
abundance: .
v_gene: TRBV7-9
j_gene: TRBJ2-2
d_gene: TRBD2

CDR3aa: CASSQTRQRYPTEAFF
CDR3nt: TGCGCCAGCAGCCAAACGAGACAAAGGTACCCCACTGAAGCTTTCTTT
abundance: .
v_gene: TRBV4-3
j_gene: TRBJ1-1
d_gene: .